This T cell receptor (beta chain) emerged from a study of blood T cell repertoires in COVID-19. In the study overall: There were acute and convalescent COVID-19 samples, and they came from the United States, Italy and Spain. PBMCs, B-cell-depleted T cells, or T cells provided the cDNA or gDNA that made up the material.

This CDR3 contains 14 residues. CDR1 SGHRS and CDR2 YFSETQ come from the germline V gene. J lost 6 bases, V lost 3 bases, and 7 bases had no gene match. The authors' processing: Reference gene primer amplification in the assay estimated nucleated cell counts. Assay used: immunoSEQ multiplex PCR; TCRdb lists only in-frame clones, some missing. V and J calls and clone size are those listed in that table; D and trimming were worked out from the DNA. The sample has some 200,000 clones, 80% to 90% seen once. The receptor's source is a man aged 80 or over with acute or convalescent COVID-19. Sequencing used peripheral blood. The chain recombines TRBV5-1 with TRBJ2-7; 9 bases are a match to TRBD1. The CDR3 protein is CASSSGQGSSEQYF. DNA of the CDR3: TGCGCCAGCAGCTCGGGACAGGGTTCGAGCGAGCAGTACTTC.